Below, 22 T cell receptor beta chains from the same sample are listed, as sequenced in a study of blood T cell repertoires in COVID-19. Clones were sequenced by immunoSEQ multiplex PCR, and TCRdb holds only the in-frame ones, with some missing. The repertoire consists of about 150,000 clones, with about nine tenths occurring once and the leading ten covering over 2%. The specimen was peripheral blood. The receptors derive from a human donor in a cohort sampled during active COVID-19.

The chain uses TRBV18 and TRBJ2-2; D unclear. Trimming took 3 bases from V and 7 from J, leaving 3 bases between them. Germline CDR1 KGHSH, CDR2 LQKENI. The CDR3 sequence is 11 residues long. DNA for the CDR3: TGTGCCAGCTCACCGTACGGGGAGCTGTTTTTT. Its translation: CASSPYGELFF. Supplemented by reference TRBV18 and TRBJ2-2, the full variable domain reads NAGVMQNPRHLVRRRGQEARLRCSPMKGHSHVYWYRQLPEEGLKFMVYLQKENIIDESGMPKERFSAEFPKEGPSILRIQQVVRGDSAAYFCASSPYGELFFGEGSRLTVL.

V usage is TRBV7-2 and J usage is TRBJ2-2; 8 bases match TRBD1. The germline V gene encodes CDR1 SGHTA and CDR2 FQGNSA. The ends lost 4 bases at V and 7 bases at J; junction bases unmatched: 17. The CDR3 loop spans 18 amino acids. CDR3 in DNA: TGTGCCAGCAGCTCTATACGGACAGGGATAATAGGGAGCGGGGAGCTGTTTTTT. Translation: CASSSIRTGIIGSGELFF.

The chain links TRBV6-5 to TRBJ2-7; 10 bases line up with TRBD2. This CDR3 is 16 amino acids long. CDR1 MNHEY and CDR2 SVGAGI come from the germline V gene. V was pared by 4 bases and J by 0 bases, with 6 bases of the junction left unmatched. CDR3 sequence reads: CASSSEAGGISYEQYF. As DNA, the CDR3 is TGTGCCAGCAGTTCCGAAGCGGGGGGGATCTCCTACGAGCAGTACTTC.

The chain uses TRBV2 and TRBJ2-1; the D is unclear. CDR3 length: 10 residues. V gave up 5 bases and J gave up 7 bases, with 3 bases separating them. Germline V gives CDR1 SNHLY, CDR2 FYNNEI. CDR3 residues: CASSLNEQFF. The CDR3 nucleotides read TGTGCCAGCAGTTTAAATGAGCAGTTCTTC.

J is TRBJ2-1 and V is TRBV4-1, with D tentatively TRBD1 (6 bases). This CDR3 has 13 residues. CDR1 and CDR2 (germline): MGHRA, YSYEKL. V lost 2 bases and J 4 bases, leaving 6 bases between the germline ends. The CDR3 nucleotides are TGCGCCAGCAGCCAAAGGGGGTACAATGAGCAGTTCTTC. Its translation is CASSQRGYNEQFF.

The chain uses TRBV7-9 and TRBJ2-7; TRBD2 agrees at 7 bases. Germline assignment: CDR1 SEHNR and CDR2 FQNEAQ (reference sequence). CDR3 length equals 14 residues. J gave up 2 bases and V 4 bases, and 5 bases lay outside the gene matches. The CDR3 protein is CASSYRDYTYEQYF. The CDR3 bases are TGTGCCAGCAGCTATCGGGACTACACCTACGAGCAGTACTTC.

The chain employs TRBV4-3 and TRBJ1-4, with 8 bases lining up with TRBD1. The CDR3 loop spans 17 amino acids. The V segment lost 0 bases and the J segment 4 bases; nucleotides outside the gene matches: 7. Germline V gene sequence: CDR1 LGHNA, CDR2 YSLEER. In DNA, the CDR3 is TGCGCCAGCAGCCAAGAGTCAAGGACAGGGAGTAATGAAAAACTGTTTTTT. Its protein is CASSQESRTGSNEKLFF.

V is TRBV30 and J is TRBJ2-2; 7 bases align to TRBD1. The germline gives CDR1 GTSNPN, CDR2 SVGIG (reference sequence). The CDR3 has 15 residues. V lost 5 bases to trimming and J lost 7 bases; unmatched junction nucleotides: 13. CDR3 nucleotide sequence: TGTGCCTGGGAACGGGACAGACCTAAGATCGGGGAGCTGTTTTTT. Protein: CAWERDRPKIGELFF.

This clone was detected only a few times. The chain uses TRBV12-3 or TRBV12-4 and TRBJ1-5, with 9 nucleotides matching TRBD1. CDR3 length equals 13 residues. Trimming at V came to 5 bases and at J to 7 bases, leaving 3 bases not matched to a gene. The chain's CDR3 is CASSGTGNQPQHF. As DNA, the CDR3 is TGTGCCAGCAGTGGGACAGGGAACCAGCCCCAGCATTTT.

The chain recombines TRBV7-2 with TRBJ1-4; 10 positions match TRBD1. CDR3 length: 14 amino acids. Looked up from germline, CDR1 is SGHTA and CDR2 is FQGNSA. The V gene end was trimmed by 5 bases and the J gene end by 11 bases; junction bases not matched to a gene: 8. CDR3 in DNA: TGTGCCAGCAGCCGTCCCGGGACAGGGGCCAAACTGTTTTTT. The encoded protein is CASSRPGTGAKLFF.

The chain links TRBV29-1 to TRBJ2-1, with 10 bases fitting TRBD2. The CDR3 has 15 residues. CDR1 SQVTM and CDR2 ANQGSEA come from the germline V gene. V dropped 0 bases and J dropped 4; count of bases not matched to a gene: 3. CDR3: CSVEEGAGGYNEQFF. The CDR3 DNA reads TGCAGCGTTGAAGAGGGAGCGGGAGGGTACAATGAGCAGTTCTTC.

J is TRBJ2-1 and V is TRBV27; D is perhaps TRBD2 (7 bases). Germline V CDR1 and CDR2: MNHEY, SMNVEV (reference sequence). V was cut by 6 bases and J by 4 bases, with 10 bases left in between. This CDR3 spans 13 amino acids. The CDR3 sequence: CASRGRGYNEQFF. The DNA of the CDR3 is TGTGCCAGCAGGGGGAGGGGGTACAATGAGCAGTTCTTC.

The chain combines TRBV7-6 with TRBJ1-1; possible D gene TRBD1, 6 bases. In germline, CDR1 is SGHVS, CDR2 FNYEAQ. The V gene lost 5 bases and the J gene lost 5 bases, with 18 bases spanning the gap. The CDR3 covers 15 residues. CDR3 in DNA: TGTGCCAGCAGCCGTGAGCCAGGGGCGCAGACTGAAGCTTTCTTT. Protein: CASSREPGAQTEAFF. The entire variable domain, with the rest obtained from reference TRBV7-6 and TRBJ1-1, is as follows: GAGVSQSPRYKVTKRGQDVALRCDPISGHVSLYWYRQALGQGPEFLTYFNYEAQQDKSGLPNDRFSAERPEGSISTLTIQRTEQRDSAMYRCASSREPGAQTEAFFGQGTRLTVV.

CDR3 sequence: CASSSWTARAYEQYF. CDR3 coding DNA: TGTGCCAGCAGCTCGTGGACAGCTCGGGCTTACGAGCAGTACTTC. The chain carries TRBV11-1 and TRBJ2-7, with TRBD1 as a possible D gene (6 bases). This CDR3 contains 15 residues. The germline V gene encodes CDR1 SGHAT and CDR2 FQDESV (reference sequence). The V end lost 4 bases, the J end lost 4 bases, and 17 bases lay between the germline ends.

The rearrangement links TRBV9 to TRBJ2-5; 7 bases are shared with TRBD1. V lost 3 bases to trimming and J lost 7 bases; unmatched junction nucleotides: 12. CDR1 is SGDLS, CDR2 YYNGEE, per germline. There are 15 residues in the CDR3. CDR3 residues: CASSEEVEAGGTQYF. The CDR3 DNA sequence: TGTGCCAGCAGCGAGGAGGTGGAGGCAGGGGGGACCCAGTACTTC.

This clone has just one count. This chain joins TRBV27 and TRBJ1-2; unclear D gene. CDR1 MNHEY and CDR2 SMNVEV come from the germline V gene (reference sequence). V gave up 8 bases and J gave up 5 bases, with 9 bases separating them. The CDR3 covers 11 residues. Here the CDR3 DNA reads TGTGCCAGCCTAAGCTTTTATGGCTACACCTTC. It encodes CASLSFYGYTF.

The chain joins TRBV28 to TRBJ1-1, with TRBD1 matching 12 bases. The germline V gene encodes CDR1 MDHEN and CDR2 SYDVKM. With 6 bases clipped from V and 4 bases from J, the junction kept 6 bases outside the gene matches. This CDR3 is built from 15 residues. CDR3 DNA sequence: TGTGCCAGCAGCCCGGGACAGGGGGCCAGCACTGAAGCTTTCTTT. Protein product: CASSPGQGASTEAFF.

This clone was detected only a few times. This chain connects TRBV9 to TRBJ2-1, with D tentatively TRBD2 (5 bases). Germline V lookup: CDR1 SGDLS, CDR2 YYNGEE. Trimming removed 4 bases at V and 8 bases at J, with 13 bases between. CDR3 length: 13 residues. The CDR3 sequence: CASSPAVGDEQFF. CDR3 nucleotide sequence: TGTGCCAGCAGCCCGGCCGTGGGAGATGAGCAGTTCTTC.

This clone was picked up one time. The chain employs TRBV6-6 and TRBJ2-2; D is undetermined. Germline V CDR1 and CDR2: MNHNY, SVGAGI (reference sequence). V lost 7 bases to trimming and J lost 6 bases, with 12 bases between them. The CDR3 contains 13 residues. The CDR3: CASTLGQSGELFF. CDR3 nucleotides: TGTGCCAGCACCCTTGGTCAGTCCGGGGAGCTGTTTTTT.

CDR3 DNA sequence: TGTGCCAGCAGTATCGACAGCAAGGGGCCCCAGCATTTT. It specifies CASSIDSKGPQHF. The chain combines TRBV12-3 or TRBV12-4 with TRBJ1-5; D might be TRBD1 (5 bases). This CDR3 comprises 13 residues. V was shortened by 5 bases and J by 9 bases, with 14 bases between the two germline ends.

This chain uses TRBV2 with TRBJ2-5, with 7 bases lining up with TRBD2. V lost 5 bases to trimming and J lost 5 bases; unmatched junction nucleotides: 8. The CDR3 is 14 residues long. CDR1 and CDR2 (germline): SNHLY, FYNNEI. CDR3 residues: CASSKLLAVETQYF. The CDR3 nucleotides are TGTGCCAGCAGTAAACTGCTAGCGGTTGAGACCCAGTACTTC.

The chain is built from TRBV11-2 and TRBJ1-6; TRBD1 might be the D (5 bases). This CDR3 comprises 16 residues. Germline values: CDR1 SGHAT, CDR2 FQNNGV. With 5 bases removed from V and 6 bases from J, the gap between germline ends came to 17 bases. The CDR3 loop is CASSDGGGRPNSPLHF. Here the CDR3 DNA reads TGTGCCAGCAGCGACGGGGGTGGGAGACCTAATTCACCCCTCCACTTT.